The rows below give T cell receptor beta chains drawn from one sample of a study of T-cell memory formation after mild COVID-19. From the 5' RACE reads, TCRdb called clonotypes with MiXCR, one entry per CDR3 protein. The repertoire holds 250,000 or so distinct CDR3 sequences, roughly 10% seen once, with under 25% in the top ten. Source material: PBMCs or a T cell subset sorted from them (not recorded which). The receptors were sampled from a man between 18 and 29 years old who had mild COVID-19 (a few samples of this study predate the infection). Cell type and time point are not known. The CDR3 runs from the conserved cysteine through the conserved F or W. A D gene is named only where the DNA matches it firmly. Part of the rows lack a size; the others show once, few, many or a class for expanded clones.

TRBJ1-4 TRBV5-6 13 . few TGTGCCAGCAGCTTGAGGGGAACAGAAAAACTGTTTTTT CASSLRGTEKLFF
TRBJ2-5 TRBV7-9 15 TRBD2 . TGTGCCAGCAGTCGTGGGAGGGCGGTCCGAGAGACCCAGTACTTC CASSRGRAVRETQYF
TRBJ1-1 TRBV6-2/TRBV6-3 14 TRBD1 . TGTGCCAGCAGGCGGGACAGTTACTACACTGAAGCTTTCTTT CASRRDSYYTEAFF
TRBJ2-3 TRBV5-5 16 . . TGTGCCAGCAGCTTGGCCGGGCAGGGTGGCTCAGATACGCAGTATTTT CASSLAGQGGSDTQYF
TRBJ2-1 TRBV6-4 14 . few TGTGCCAGCAGTAGGGAGATGGGGATTCAGGAGCAGTTCTTC CASSREMGIQEQFF
TRBJ1-2 TRBV10-2 14 . many TGCGCCAGCAGTCCCGTGGGTCTCACGTATGGCTACACCTTC CASSPVGLTYGYTF
TRBJ1-6 TRBV4-1 16 . . TGCGCCAGCAGCCAGCCGTATGGAGCATATAATTCACCCCTCCACTTT CASSQPYGAYNSPLHF
TRBJ1-3 TRBV5-1 14 . few TGCGCCAGCAGCTTGGATGGTTCGGGAACTAGCCAAGATTTT CASSLDGSGTSQDF
TRBJ1-1 TRBV12-3/TRBV12-4 14 . many TGTGCCAGCAGTTTTGAGACCATGAACACTGAAGCTTTCTTT CASSFETMNTEAFF
TRBJ2-5 TRBV14 13 . . TGTGCCAGCAGCCGGTATGGGTGGGAGACCCAGTACTTC CASSRYGWETQYF
TRBJ2-7 TRBV7-2 18 TRBD1 . TGTGCCAGCAGCCAAACCCCTGGCCGGGACAGGGCCTCCTACGAGCAGTACTTC CASSQTPGRDRASYEQYF
TRBJ1-5 TRBV6-2/TRBV6-3 14 . few TGTGCCAGCAACAGGGACGTTAGCAATCAGCCCCAGCATTTT CASNRDVSNQPQHF
TRBJ2-1 TRBV12-5 12 . . TGTGCTAGTGGTCCACGCGGTGGTGAGCAGTTCTTC CASGPRGGEQFF
TRBJ2-7 TRBV10-3 15 TRBD1 . TGTGCCATCAGTGGGCCGGGACAGGTCACCTACGAGCAGTACTTC CAISGPGQVTYEQYF
TRBJ1-1 TRBV20-1 14 . . TGCAGTGCTAGAAGGGGGTCTGGGAACACTGAAGCTTTCTTT CSARRGSGNTEAFF
TRBJ2-7 TRBV7-9 14 . few TGTGCCAGCAGCTTATTACCGAGATCCCACGAGCAGTACTTC CASSLLPRSHEQYF
TRBJ1-5 TRBV7-2 14 . . TGTGCCAGCAGCTTCAGGGTTAGCAATCAGCCCCAGCATTTT CASSFRVSNQPQHF
TRBJ2-2 TRBV5-1 15 . . TGCGCCAGCAGCTTCGCGCTAGCGAGAACCGGGGAGCTGTTTTTT CASSFALARTGELFF
TRBJ2-5 TRBV20-1 12 . few TGCAGTGCAAGAATCCAGGGAGAGACCCAGTACTTC CSARIQGETQYF